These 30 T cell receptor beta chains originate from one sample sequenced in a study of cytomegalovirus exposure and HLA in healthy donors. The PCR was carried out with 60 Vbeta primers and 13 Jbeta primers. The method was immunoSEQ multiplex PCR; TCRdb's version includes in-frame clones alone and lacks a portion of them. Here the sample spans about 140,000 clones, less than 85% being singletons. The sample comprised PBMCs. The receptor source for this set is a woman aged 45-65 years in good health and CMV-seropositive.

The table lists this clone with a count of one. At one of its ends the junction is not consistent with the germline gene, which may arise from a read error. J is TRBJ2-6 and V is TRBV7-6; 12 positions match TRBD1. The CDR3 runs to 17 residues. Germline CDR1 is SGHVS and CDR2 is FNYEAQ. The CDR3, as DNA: TGTGCCGGCAGCTTGGGACAGGGGGCAGGTGGGGCCAACGTCCTGACTTTC. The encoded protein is CAGSLGQGAGGANVLTF.

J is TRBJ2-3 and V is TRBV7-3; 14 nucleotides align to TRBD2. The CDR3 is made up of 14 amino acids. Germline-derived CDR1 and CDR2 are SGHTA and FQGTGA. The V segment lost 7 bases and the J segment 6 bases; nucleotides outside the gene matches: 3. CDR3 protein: CASTTSGGADTQYF. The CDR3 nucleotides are TGTGCCAGCACGACTAGCGGGGGGGCGGATACGCAGTATTTT.

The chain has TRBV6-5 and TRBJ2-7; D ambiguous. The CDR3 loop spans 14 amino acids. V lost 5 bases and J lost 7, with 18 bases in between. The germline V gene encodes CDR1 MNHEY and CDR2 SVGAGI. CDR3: CASSTKSVSAEQYF. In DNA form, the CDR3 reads TGTGCCAGCAGTACGAAATCGGTTTCCGCGGAGCAGTACTTC.

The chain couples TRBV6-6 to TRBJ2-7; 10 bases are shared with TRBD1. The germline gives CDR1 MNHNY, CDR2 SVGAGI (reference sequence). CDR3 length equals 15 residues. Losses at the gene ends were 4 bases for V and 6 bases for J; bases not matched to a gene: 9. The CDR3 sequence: CASSFSRDRGSEQYF. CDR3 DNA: TGTGCCAGCAGTTTTTCCCGGGACAGGGGTTCCGAGCAGTACTTC.

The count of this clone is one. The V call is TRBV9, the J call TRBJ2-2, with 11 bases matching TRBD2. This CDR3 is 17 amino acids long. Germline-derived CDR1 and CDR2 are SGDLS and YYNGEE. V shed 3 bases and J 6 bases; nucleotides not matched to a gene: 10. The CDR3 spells CASSGVSGGAGAGELFF. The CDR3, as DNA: TGTGCCAGCAGCGGGGTTAGCGGGGGGGCCGGTGCCGGGGAGCTGTTTTTT.

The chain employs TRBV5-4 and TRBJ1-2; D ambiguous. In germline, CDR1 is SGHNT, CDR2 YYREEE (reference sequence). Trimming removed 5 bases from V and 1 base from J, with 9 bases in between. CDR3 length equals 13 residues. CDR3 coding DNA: TGTGCCAGCAGGGCCGGGGTTAACTATGGCTACACCTTC. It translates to CASRAGVNYGYTF.

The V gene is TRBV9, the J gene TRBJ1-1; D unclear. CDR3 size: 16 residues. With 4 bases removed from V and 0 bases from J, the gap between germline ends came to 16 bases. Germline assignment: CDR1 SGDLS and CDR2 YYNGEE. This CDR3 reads CASSPQAEALNTEAFF. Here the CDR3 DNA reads TGTGCCAGCAGCCCCCAAGCGGAGGCTCTGAACACTGAAGCTTTCTTT.

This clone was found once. For the CDR3, the DNA is TGTGCGTACCGCACAGGGGGCGCGGGGATGAACACTGAAGCTTTCTTT. This gives the protein CAYRTGGAGMNTEAFF. The rearrangement uses TRBV13 and TRBJ1-1; 9 bases are shared with TRBD1. The V gene's germline CDR1 is PRHDT and CDR2 FYEKMQ (reference sequence). The CDR3 consists of 16 residues.

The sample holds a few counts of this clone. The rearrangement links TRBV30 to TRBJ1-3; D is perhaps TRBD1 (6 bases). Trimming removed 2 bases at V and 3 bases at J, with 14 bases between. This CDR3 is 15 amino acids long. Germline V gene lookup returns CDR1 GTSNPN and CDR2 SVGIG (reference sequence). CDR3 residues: CAWSWAGARGNTIYF. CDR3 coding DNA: TGTGCCTGGAGTTGGGCGGGGGCGCGTGGAAACACCATATATTTT.

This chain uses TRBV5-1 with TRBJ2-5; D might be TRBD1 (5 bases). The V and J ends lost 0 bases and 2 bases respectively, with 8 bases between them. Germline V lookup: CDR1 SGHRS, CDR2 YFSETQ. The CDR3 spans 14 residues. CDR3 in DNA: TGCGCCAGCAGCTTGGCCACAGGACAAGAGACCCAGTACTTC. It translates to CASSLATGQETQYF.

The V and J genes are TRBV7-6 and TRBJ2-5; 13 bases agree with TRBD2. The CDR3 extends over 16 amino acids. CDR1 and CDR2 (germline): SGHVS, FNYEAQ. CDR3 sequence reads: CASRPGLAGYQETQYF. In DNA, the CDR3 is TGTGCAAGTAGACCGGGACTAGCGGGGTATCAAGAGACCCAGTACTTC. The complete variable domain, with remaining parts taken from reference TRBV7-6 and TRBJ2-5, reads GAGVSQSPRYKVTKRGQDVALRCDPISGHVSLYWYRQALGQGPEFLTYFNYEAQQDKSGLPNDRFSAERPEGSISTLTIQRTEQRDSAMYRCASRPGLAGYQETQYFGPGTRLLVL.

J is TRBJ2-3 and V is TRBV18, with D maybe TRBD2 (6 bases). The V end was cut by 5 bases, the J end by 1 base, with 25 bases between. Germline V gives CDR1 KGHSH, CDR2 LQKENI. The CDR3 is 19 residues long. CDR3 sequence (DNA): TGTGCCAGCTCAGTATTTTCTCAGGCCCCCTGGGAGGGCACAGATACGCAGTATTTT. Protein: CASSVFSQAPWEGTDTQYF.

CDR3 in DNA: TGTGCCTGGAGTGTTCTCAGGGGGTTGGGAGAGACCCAGTACTTC. Residues: CAWSVLRGLGETQYF. The genes are TRBV30 and TRBJ2-5, with 7 bases aligning to TRBD1. Germline CDR1 GTSNPN, CDR2 SVGIG (reference sequence). The CDR3 contains 15 residues. V lost 0 bases, J lost 4 bases, and 8 bases stayed unmatched.

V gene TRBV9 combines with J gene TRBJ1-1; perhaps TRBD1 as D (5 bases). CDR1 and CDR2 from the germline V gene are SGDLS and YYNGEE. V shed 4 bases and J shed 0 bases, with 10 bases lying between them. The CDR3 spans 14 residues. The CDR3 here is CASSLQGVNTEAFF. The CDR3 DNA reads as TGTGCCAGCAGCCTCCAGGGCGTGAACACTGAAGCTTTCTTT.

The CDR3 DNA reads TGCGCCAGCAGCCGATCGACAGGGGGAGGGAGCTCCTATAATTCACCCCTCCACTTT. It codes for CASSRSTGGGSSYNSPLHF. The rearrangement links TRBV5-1 to TRBJ1-6, with 9 bases aligning to TRBD1. J gave up 0 bases and V 4 bases, and 11 bases lay outside the gene matches. Germline V gene sequence: CDR1 SGHRS, CDR2 YFSETQ. The CDR3 has 19 residues.

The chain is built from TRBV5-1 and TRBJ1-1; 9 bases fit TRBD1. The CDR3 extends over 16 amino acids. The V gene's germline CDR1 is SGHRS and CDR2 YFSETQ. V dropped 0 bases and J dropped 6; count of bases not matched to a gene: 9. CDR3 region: CASSLAGTGIVAEAFF. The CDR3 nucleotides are TGCGCCAGCAGCTTGGCCGGGACAGGGATAGTCGCTGAAGCTTTCTTT.

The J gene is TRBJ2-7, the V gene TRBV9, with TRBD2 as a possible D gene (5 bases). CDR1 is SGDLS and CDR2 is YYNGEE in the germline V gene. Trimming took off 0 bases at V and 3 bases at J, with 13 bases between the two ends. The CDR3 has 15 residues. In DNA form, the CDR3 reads TGTGCCAGCAGCGTAGCGGGAACGGCCAACTACGAGCAGTACTTC. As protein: CASSVAGTANYEQYF.

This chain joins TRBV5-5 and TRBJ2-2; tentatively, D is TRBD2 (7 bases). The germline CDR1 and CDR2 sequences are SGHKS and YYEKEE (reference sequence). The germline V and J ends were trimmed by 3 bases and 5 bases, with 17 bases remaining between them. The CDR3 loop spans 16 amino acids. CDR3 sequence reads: CASSSLKGGITGELFF. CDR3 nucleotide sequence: TGTGCCAGCAGCTCCCTTAAGGGGGGGATTACCGGGGAGCTGTTTTTT. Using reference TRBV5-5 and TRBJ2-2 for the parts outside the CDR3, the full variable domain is DAGVTQSPTHLIKTRGQQVTLRCSPISGHKSVSWYQQVLGQGPQFIFQYYEKEERGRGNFPDRFSARQFPNYSSELNVNALLLGDSALYLCASSSLKGGITGELFFGEGSRLTVL.

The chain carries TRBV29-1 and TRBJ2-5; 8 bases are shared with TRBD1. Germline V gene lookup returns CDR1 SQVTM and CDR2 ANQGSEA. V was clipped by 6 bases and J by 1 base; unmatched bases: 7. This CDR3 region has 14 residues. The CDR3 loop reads CSVEEQGGQETQYF. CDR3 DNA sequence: TGCAGCGTCGAGGAACAGGGGGGCCAAGAGACCCAGTACTTC.

DNA for the CDR3: TGCGCCAGCAGCTTGGTGCCTAGCGGGGGGCCTGGGGATGAGCAGTTCTTC. Translated: CASSLVPSGGPGDEQFF. This chain links TRBV5-1 with TRBJ2-1, with 11 bases aligning to TRBD2. This CDR3 has 17 residues. CDR1 is SGHRS and CDR2 is YFSETQ in the germline V gene. J gave up 8 bases and V 0 bases, and 10 bases lay outside the gene matches.

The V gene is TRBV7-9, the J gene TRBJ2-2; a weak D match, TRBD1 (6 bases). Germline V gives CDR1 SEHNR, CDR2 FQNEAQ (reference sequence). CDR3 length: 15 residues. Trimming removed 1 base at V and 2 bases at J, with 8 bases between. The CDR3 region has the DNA TGTGCCAGCAGCTTAGGACAGGTCAACACCGGGGAGCTGTTTTTT. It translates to CASSLGQVNTGELFF.

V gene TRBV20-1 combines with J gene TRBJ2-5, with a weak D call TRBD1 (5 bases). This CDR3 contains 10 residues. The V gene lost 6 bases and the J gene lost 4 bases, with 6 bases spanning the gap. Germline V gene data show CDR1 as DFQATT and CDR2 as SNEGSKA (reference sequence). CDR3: CSARAETQYF. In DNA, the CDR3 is TGCAGTGCCAGGGCAGAGACCCAGTACTTC.

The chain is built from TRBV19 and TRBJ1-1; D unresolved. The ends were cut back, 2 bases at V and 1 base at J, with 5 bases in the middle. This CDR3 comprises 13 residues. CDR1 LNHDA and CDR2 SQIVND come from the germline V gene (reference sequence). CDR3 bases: TGTGCCAGTAGTATACACGGGAACACTGAAGCTTTCTTT. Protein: CASSIHGNTEAFF. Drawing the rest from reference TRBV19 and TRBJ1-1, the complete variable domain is DGGITQSPKYLFRKEGQNVTLSCEQNLNHDAMYWYRQDPGQGLRLIYYSQIVNDFQKGDIAEGYSVSREKKESFPLTVTSAQKNPTAFYLCASSIHGNTEAFFGQGTRLTVV.

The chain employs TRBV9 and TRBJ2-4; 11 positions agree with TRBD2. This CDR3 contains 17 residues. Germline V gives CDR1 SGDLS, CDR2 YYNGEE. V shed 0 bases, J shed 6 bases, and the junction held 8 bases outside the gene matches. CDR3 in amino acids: CASSVAASGGLLNIQYF. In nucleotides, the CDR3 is TGTGCCAGCAGCGTAGCGGCTAGCGGGGGGCTCCTAAACATTCAGTACTTC.

DNA for the CDR3: TGTGCCAGCAGCCTACAGGGATACGAGCAGTACTTC. It codes for CASSLQGYEQYF. V is TRBV11-2 and J is TRBJ2-7; weak D call: TRBD1 (6 bases). Trimming pared 5 bases from V and 4 bases from J, leaving 9 bases between. Germline loops: CDR1 SGHAT, CDR2 FQNNGV. This CDR3 comprises 12 residues.

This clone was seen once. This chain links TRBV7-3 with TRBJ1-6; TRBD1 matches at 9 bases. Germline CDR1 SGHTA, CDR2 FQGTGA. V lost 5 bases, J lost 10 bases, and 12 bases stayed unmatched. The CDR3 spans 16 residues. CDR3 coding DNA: TGTGCCAGCAGCGTAGCGCCGGGACAGGGAGGATCACCCCTCCACTTT. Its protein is CASSVAPGQGGSPLHF.

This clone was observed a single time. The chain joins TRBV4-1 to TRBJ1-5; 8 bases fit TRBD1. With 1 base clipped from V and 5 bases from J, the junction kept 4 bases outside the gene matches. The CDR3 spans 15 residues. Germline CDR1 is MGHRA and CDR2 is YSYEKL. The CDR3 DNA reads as TGCGCCAGCAGCCAAGGGGCAGGGGGCTATCAGCCCCAGCATTTT. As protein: CASSQGAGGYQPQHF.

CDR3 amino acids: CASSPGDIGGANVLTF. In nucleotides, the CDR3 is TGTGCCAGCTCACCAGGGGACATAGGTGGGGCCAACGTCCTGACTTTC. The chain joins TRBV18 to TRBJ2-6, with TRBD1 as a possible D gene (6 bases). The CDR3 loop spans 16 amino acids. Trimming shortened V by 2 bases and J by 3 bases, and 11 bases separated the two germline ends. Germline lookup yields CDR1 KGHSH and CDR2 LQKENI. The variable domain in full, completed from reference TRBV18 and TRBJ2-6, reads NAGVMQNPRHLVRRRGQEARLRCSPMKGHSHVYWYRQLPEEGLKFMVYLQKENIIDESGMPKERFSAEFPKEGPSILRIQQVVRGDSAAYFCASSPGDIGGANVLTFGAGSRLTVL.

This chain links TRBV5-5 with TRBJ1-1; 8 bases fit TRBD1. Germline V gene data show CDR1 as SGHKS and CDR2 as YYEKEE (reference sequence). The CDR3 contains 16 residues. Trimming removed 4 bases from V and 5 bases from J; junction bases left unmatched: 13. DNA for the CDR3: TGTGCCAGCAGCCCTCCGGGACAGGTTCATGGGACTGAAGCTTTCTTT. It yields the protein CASSPPGQVHGTEAFF.

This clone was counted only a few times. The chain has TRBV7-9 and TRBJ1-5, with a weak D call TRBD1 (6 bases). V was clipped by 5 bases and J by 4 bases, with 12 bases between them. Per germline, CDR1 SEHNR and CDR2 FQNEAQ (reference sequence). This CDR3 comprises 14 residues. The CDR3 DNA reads TGTGCCAGCAGCCACAGGGAAAATAATCAGCCCCAGCATTTT. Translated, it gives CASSHRENNQPQHF.